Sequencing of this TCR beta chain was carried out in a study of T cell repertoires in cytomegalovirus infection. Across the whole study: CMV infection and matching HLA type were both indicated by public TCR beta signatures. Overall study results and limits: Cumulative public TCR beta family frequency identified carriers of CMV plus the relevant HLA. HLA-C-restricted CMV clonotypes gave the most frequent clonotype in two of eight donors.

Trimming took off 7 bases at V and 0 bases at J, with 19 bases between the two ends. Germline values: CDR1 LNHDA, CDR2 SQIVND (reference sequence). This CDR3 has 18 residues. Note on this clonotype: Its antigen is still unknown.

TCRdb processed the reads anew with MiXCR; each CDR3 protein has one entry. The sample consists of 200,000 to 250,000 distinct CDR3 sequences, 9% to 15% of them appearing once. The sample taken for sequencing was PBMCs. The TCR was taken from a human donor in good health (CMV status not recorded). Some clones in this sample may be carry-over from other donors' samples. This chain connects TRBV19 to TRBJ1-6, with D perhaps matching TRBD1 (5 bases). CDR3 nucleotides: TGTGCCAGTAAAGAAGGAACACCCGACAGCTCCTATAATTCACCCCTCCACTTT. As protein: CASKEGTPDSSYNSPLHF.